A selection of T cell receptor beta chains follows, all from one sample in a study of blood T cells in healthy people across ages. TCRdb processed the 5' RACE reads anew with MiXCR; each CDR3 protein has one entry. The sample lists hundreds of thousands of distinct CDR3 sequences, around 45% seen once, with under 35% in the top ten. The material sequenced was blood. These receptors originate from a woman aged 55-69 years in good health. Both conserved end residues are part of each CDR3. Fields, in order: clone size, J gene, D gene, V gene, CDR3 DNA, CDR3 protein. The D gene is left open where the match is weak. Only some rows state a clone size, as once, few, many or a class for expanded clones.

>-|TRBJ2-1|TRBD2|TRBV5-6
TGTGCCAGCAGCTTGCCACTAGCGGGACACAATGAGCAGTTCTTC
CASSLPLAGHNEQFF
>-|TRBJ2-1|-|TRBV6-2/TRBV6-3
TGTGCCAGCAGCGCAGTAGGGTACAATGAGCAGTTCTTC
CASSAVGYNEQFF
>-|TRBJ2-2|-|TRBV7-2
TGTGCCAGCAGCGCCGTATTGAGGGAAGGGCTGTTTTTT
CASSAVLREGLFF
>-|TRBJ2-1|-|TRBV27
TGTGCCAGCAGTTTAGACGTGAGCTCCTACAATGAGCAGTTCTTC
CASSLDVSSYNEQFF
>few|TRBJ2-7|-|TRBV28
TGTGCCAGCAGTCCCTCGGCCCAGAGCTCCTACGAGCAGTACTTC
CASSPSAQSSYEQYF
>-|TRBJ2-3|TRBD2|TRBV7-2
TGTGCCAGCAGCCCGACTAGCGGGAGTTCTACGCAGTATTTT
CASSPTSGSSTQYF
>-|TRBJ2-7|TRBD2|TRBV29-1
TGCAGCGTTGCGAATCTAGCGGGAGGTATTTACGAGCAGTACTTC
CSVANLAGGIYEQYF
>-|TRBJ2-7|-|TRBV12-3/TRBV12-4
TGTGCCAGCAAGAGGGGCGCCGAGCAGTACTTC
CASKRGAEQYF
>-|TRBJ2-7|-|TRBV20-1
TGCAGTGCTATAGCGCGACCTCCCTACAATGAGCAGTACTTC
CSAIARPPYNEQYF
>-|TRBJ2-5|TRBD2|TRBV6-5
TGTGCCAGCTTAAGGGCGGGAGGAGATGGAGAGACCCAGTACTTC
CASLRAGGDGETQYF
>many|TRBJ2-3|TRBD2|TRBV9
TGTGCCAGCAGCGTAGGCGGGAGCGTAGGTACGCAGTATTTT
CASSVGGSVGTQYF
>-|TRBJ2-3|TRBD1|TRBV29-1
TGCAGCGCACCCCCAGGGGGCAACACAGATACGCAGTATTTT
CSAPPGGNTDTQYF
>-|TRBJ2-3|-|TRBV12-3/TRBV12-4
TGTGCCAGCAAAAAAGGTGGTCGTAGCACAGATACGCAGTATTTT
CASKKGGRSTDTQYF
>-|TRBJ1-2|-|TRBV24-1
TGTGCCACCAGTGATGCAGGGGACGGCTATGGCTACACCTTC
CATSDAGDGYGYTF
>-|TRBJ2-1|-|TRBV28
TGTGCCAGCAGTTGGACTACTAGAGAAAAGTTCTTC
CASSWTTREKFF
>-|TRBJ2-1|TRBD2|TRBV29-1
TGCAGCGTGAATAGCGGGAGTCCCAATGAGCAGTTCTTC
CSVNSGSPNEQFF
>once|TRBJ1-5|-|TRBV7-2
TGTGCCAGCAGCGACACTAGCGGGACGACCAATCAGCCCCAGCATTTT
CASSDTSGTTNQPQHF
>few|TRBJ2-1|TRBD2|TRBV9
TGTGCCAGCAGCCCCCGTGGGACTAGCGGGAGGGCCGCTGAGCAGTTCTTC
CASSPRGTSGRAAEQFF
>-|TRBJ2-3|TRBD2|TRBV7-9
TGTGCCGGAGGGACTAGCGGGAGCGGTGGGACAGATACGCAGTATTTT
CAGGTSGSGGTDTQYF
>-|TRBJ2-7|TRBD1|TRBV20-1
TGCAGTGCTAGAGCGACGGCCGACAGGGGGCCCTACGAGCAGTACTTC
CSARATADRGPYEQYF
>-|TRBJ2-2|TRBD1|TRBV6-5
TGTGCCAGCAGTTACCCTAACAGGGGGCGGACCGGGGAGCTGTTTTTT
CASSYPNRGRTGELFF
>many|TRBJ2-5|-|TRBV5-1
TGCGCCAGCAGCTTGGGAGGGGTTGTAGAGACCCAGTACTTC
CASSLGGVVETQYF
>-|TRBJ2-7|TRBD2|TRBV7-9
TGTGCCAGCAGCCCCTTTAAAGGAGCGCGGGAGGACCTCTACGAGCAGTACTTC
CASSPFKGAREDLYEQYF
>-|TRBJ1-6|-|TRBV12-3/TRBV12-4
TGTGCCAGCAGTATACAGGCGACCTATAATTCACCCCTCCACTTT
CASSIQATYNSPLHF
>-|TRBJ2-3|TRBD2|TRBV2
TGTGCCAGCAGTGGGGGTCTAGCGGGAGATACGCAGTATTTT
CASSGGLAGDTQYF
>-|TRBJ1-1|TRBD1|TRBV2
TGTGCCAGCAGTGACAGGGGGTATACTGAAGCTTTCTTT
CASSDRGYTEAFF
>once|TRBJ2-3|TRBD2|TRBV20-1
TGCAGTGCTAGACAGAATAGCGGGAGCACAGATACGCAGTATTTT
CSARQNSGSTDTQYF
>-|TRBJ2-1|TRBD2|TRBV7-8
TGTGCCAGCAGTTCCCGGGACGGGGGGACCAATGAGCAGTTCTTC
CASSSRDGGTNEQFF
>once|TRBJ2-3|-|TRBV2
TGTGCCAGCAAAAAGGGGCGTACTAGCACAGATACGCAGTATTTT
CASKKGRTSTDTQYF
>few|TRBJ1-6|-|TRBV15
TGTGCCACCAGCAGAGATCTATGGTCACCCCTCCACTTT
CATSRDLWSPLHF